Presented here are 31 T cell receptor beta chains from one specimen sequenced in a study of tumour-infiltrating T cells in Burkitt lymphoma. Generated by immunoSEQ multiplex PCR, the TCRdb table keeps only in-frame clones and is missing some. Of more than 2,000 clones in the sample, nearly 25% were seen once. The sequencing sample was made of tumor tissue from a relapse. Every receptor here comes from a human donor with relapsed Burkitt lymphoma. Some clones in this sample may be carry-over from other donors' samples.

This clone came up a few times. V and J are TRBV20-1 and TRBJ2-7; maybe TRBD2 (5 bases). This CDR3 has 11 amino acids. V lost 6 bases and J 6 bases, leaving 12 bases between the germline ends. The germline gives CDR1 DFQATT, CDR2 SNEGSKA (reference sequence). As DNA, the CDR3 is TGCAGTGCCCTGCCCGGAGGCGAGCAGTACTTC. Its translation is CSALPGGEQYF.

This clone was seen a handful of times. The chain combines TRBV2 with TRBJ2-1; TRBD2 is a possible D gene (6 bases). Germline V gene data show CDR1 as SNHLY and CDR2 as FYNNEI. Trimming stripped 8 bases from V and 14 bases from J, with 13 bases between. The length of the CDR3 is 10 residues. CDR3 sequence: CASGGILKFF. The CDR3 DNA sequence: TGTGCCAGCGGGGGGATCCTAAAGTTCTTC.

This chain joins TRBV7-9 and TRBJ1-2; a weak D match, TRBD1 (6 bases). Germline CDR1 reads SEHNR; CDR2 reads FQNEAQ (reference sequence). The V end was cut by 2 bases, the J end by 10 bases, with 17 bases between. CDR3 length: 14 residues. The CDR3 DNA follows: TGTGCCAGCAGCTTAACAGGGAGAAATCTTGACTACACCTTC. It codes for CASSLTGRNLDYTF.

This clone counts as large. The CDR3 DNA sequence: TGTGCCAGCAGCTTGGATTCGGGGACCAACTATGGCTACACCTTC. It is translated as CASSLDSGTNYGYTF. This chain uses TRBV5-6 with TRBJ1-2; tentative D call: TRBD1 (5 bases). V shed 0 bases and J shed 2 bases, with 11 bases lying between them. The CDR3 contains 15 residues. Germline V CDR1 and CDR2: SGHDT, YYEEEE.

This clone was detected only once. The chain has TRBV27 and TRBJ2-3; D perhaps matches TRBD2 (6 bases). Germline CDR1 reads MNHEY; CDR2 reads SMNVEV (reference sequence). With 2 bases removed from V and 2 bases from J, the gap between germline ends came to 8 bases. The CDR3 loop spans 14 amino acids. CDR3 sequence reads: CASSLAGFTDTQYF. The CDR3, as DNA: TGTGCCAGCAGTTTAGCGGGGTTCACAGATACGCAGTATTTT.

This clone was detected a few times. The chain has TRBV7-9 and TRBJ2-3; D is perhaps TRBD1 or TRBD2 (6 bases each). CDR3 size: 15 residues. Trimming took off 5 bases at V and 0 bases at J, with 12 bases between the two ends. Germline values: CDR1 SEHNR, CDR2 FQNEAQ (reference sequence). The DNA for the CDR3 is TGTGCCAGCAGCGCTCTGGGGGGCAGCACAGATACGCAGTATTTT. Its protein is CASSALGGSTDTQYF.

V is TRBV14 and J is TRBJ2-1; D perhaps matches TRBD1 (6 bases). Germline-derived CDR1 and CDR2 are SGHDN and FVKESK. Trimming stripped 0 bases from V and 3 bases from J, with 12 bases between. The CDR3 sequence is 16 residues long. Here the CDR3 DNA reads TGTGCCAGCAGCCAAGATCTAGGGACACACTACAATGAGCAGTTCTTC. It specifies CASSQDLGTHYNEQFF.

This clone was picked up a small number of times. J is TRBJ2-3 and V is TRBV29-1; D perhaps matches TRBD2 (6 bases). Trimming removed 4 bases from V and 6 bases from J, with 11 bases in between. This CDR3 spans 12 amino acids. Germline V gene data show CDR1 as SQVTM and CDR2 as ANQGSEA. The CDR3 protein is CSVAEGIDTQYF. DNA for the CDR3: TGCAGCGTTGCGGAGGGGATCGATACGCAGTATTTT.

This chain joins TRBV30 and TRBJ1-5; D is possibly TRBD1 (6 bases). V gave up 6 bases and J gave up 7 bases, with 16 bases separating them. The CDR3 length is 13 residues. Germline V gene data show CDR1 as GTSNPN and CDR2 as SVGIG (reference sequence). The CDR3 region is CACHGGAGQPQHF. The CDR3 bases are TGTGCCTGCCACGGGGGCGCAGGGCAGCCCCAGCATTTT. The complete variable domain, with remaining parts taken from reference TRBV30 and TRBJ1-5, reads SQTIHQWPATLVQPVGSPLSLECTVEGTSNPNLYWYRQAAGRGLQLLFYSVGIGQISSEVPQNLSASRPQDRQFILSSKKLLLSDSGFYLCACHGGAGQPQHFGDGTRLSIL.

On this clone: At one end the junction does not follow the germline gene, possibly because of a read error. This sequence joins TRBV30 and TRBJ2-1, with D uncertain. This CDR3 has 12 amino acids. CDR1 is GTSNPN and CDR2 is SVGIG in the germline V gene (reference sequence). CDR3 bases: TGTGTCTGGAGTGTTCAGGACAATGAGCAGTTCTTC. This codes for CVWSVQDNEQFF.

The CDR3 spells CAASGSLNIQYF. The CDR3, as DNA: TGTGCCGCATCGGGATCCTTAAACATTCAGTACTTC. This chain uses TRBV6-6 with TRBJ2-4; the D gene is possibly TRBD2 (5 bases). The CDR3 has 12 residues. V dropped 11 bases and J dropped 6 bases, with 14 bases sitting between them. Germline loops: CDR1 MNHNY, CDR2 SVGAGI (reference sequence).

Judged by abundance, this clone is large. The genes are TRBV15 and TRBJ2-2; D possibly corresponds to TRBD2 (5 bases). The CDR3 has 15 residues. The germline gives CDR1 LNHNV, CDR2 YYDKDF (reference sequence). V lost 4 bases and J 3 bases, leaving 12 bases between the germline ends. The CDR3, as DNA: TGTGCCACCAGCATATCAACAGCGGACACCGGGGAGCTGTTTTTT. Its translation is CATSISTADTGELFF.

This clone was found a few times. The chain employs TRBV29-1 and TRBJ2-1, with D possibly TRBD2 on 6 matching bases. Trimming took 7 bases from V and 9 from J, leaving 10 bases between them. This CDR3 comprises 10 residues. The V gene's germline CDR1 is SQVTM and CDR2 ANQGSEA. CDR3 sequence (DNA): TGCAGCGGACTAGAGGGTGAGCAGTTCTTC. Its translation: CSGLEGEQFF.

Sample share makes this clone large. The chain couples TRBV15 to TRBJ1-1; no clear D gene. The CDR3 loop spans 12 amino acids. Germline assignment: CDR1 LNHNV and CDR2 YYDKDF (reference sequence). Trimming pared 1 base from V and 3 bases from J, leaving 3 bases between. The CDR3: CATSRGDTEAFF. In DNA form, the CDR3 reads TGTGCCACCAGCAGAGGGGACACTGAAGCTTTCTTT.

The gene calls are TRBV7-8 and TRBJ2-7, with 8 nucleotides matching TRBD1. V gave up 8 bases and J gave up 4 bases; unmatched junction bases: 13. The CDR3 runs to 15 residues. Germline V gene sequence: CDR1 SGHVS, CDR2 FQNEAQ. CDR3 coding DNA: TGTGCCAGCTCGGCCCAGGGGGCGAGTTTTTACGAGCAGTACTTC. The encoded protein is CASSAQGASFYEQYF.

This clone was counted a few times. This rearrangement joins TRBV10-3 to TRBJ2-7; D remains ambiguous. The CDR3 extends over 15 amino acids. The V and J ends lost 2 bases and 4 bases respectively, with 15 bases between them. Germline V gene data show CDR1 as ENHRY and CDR2 as SYGVKD. CDR3 DNA sequence: TGTGCCATCAGTGAGGTCTCCGGCCAGCCTTACGAGCAGTACTTC. Encoded protein: CAISEVSGQPYEQYF.

This chain uses TRBV14 with TRBJ2-7; D gene unclear. V lost 1 base, J lost 0 bases, and 10 bases lay in between. The CDR3 runs to 15 residues. CDR1 and CDR2 (germline): SGHDN, FVKESK. CDR3: CASSQVFGSSYEQYF. The CDR3 nucleotides are TGTGCCAGCAGCCAAGTCTTTGGATCCTCCTACGAGCAGTACTTC. The entire variable domain, with the rest obtained from reference TRBV14 and TRBJ2-7, is as follows: EAGVTQFPSHSVIEKGQTVTLRCDPISGHDNLYWYRRVMGKEIKFLLHFVKESKQDESGMPNNRFLAERTGGTYSTLKVQPAELEDSGVYFCASSQVFGSSYEQYFGPGTRLTVT.

This chain links TRBV28 with TRBJ1-6; D unresolved. Germline CDR1 MDHEN, CDR2 SYDVKM. The CDR3 totals 14 residues. V shed 2 bases and J shed 7 bases, with 9 bases lying between them. In DNA, the CDR3 is TGTGCCAGCAGTTTACCACAGATAAATTCACCCCTCCACTTT. This sequence encodes CASSLPQINSPLHF.

The CDR3 sequence: CASSLEVGDNEQFF. CDR3 DNA sequence: TGTGCCAGCAGCTTAGAAGTTGGAGACAATGAGCAGTTCTTC. This chain links TRBV7-8 with TRBJ2-1, with unresolved D. V gave up 1 base and J gave up 5 bases, with 9 bases separating them. Germline V gene lookup returns CDR1 SGHVS and CDR2 FQNEAQ. This CDR3 spans 14 amino acids.

This rearrangement joins TRBV2 to TRBJ1-5; D perhaps matches TRBD1 (6 bases). The ends were cut back, 10 bases at V and 0 bases at J, with 19 bases in the middle. The CDR3 consists of 16 residues. Per germline, CDR1 SNHLY and CDR2 FYNNEI. DNA of the CDR3: TGTGCCATGAAGGGGGGGGATCACTATAGCAATCAGCCCCAGCATTTT. Protein product: CAMKGGDHYSNQPQHF.

The V and J genes are TRBV19 and TRBJ1-5, with 7 positions matching TRBD1. CDR3 length: 17 residues. V lost 7 bases to trimming and J lost 0 bases; unmatched junction nucleotides: 12. CDR1 and CDR2 from the germline V gene are LNHDA and SQIVND (reference sequence). The CDR3 coding sequence is TGTGCCAGTACCCCCGGACAGGCCCTATATAGCAATCAGCCCCAGCATTTT. Translation gives CASTPGQALYSNQPQHF.

This chain connects TRBV5-1 to TRBJ1-3, with TRBD1 as a possible D gene (6 bases). The germline V and J ends were trimmed by 0 bases and 1 base, with 11 bases remaining between them. Germline CDR1 and CDR2: SGHRS and YFSETQ. The CDR3 spans 16 residues. DNA for the CDR3: TGCGCCAGCAGCTTGGTCACAGGGTTTTCTGGAAACACCATATATTTT. Amino acid sequence: CASSLVTGFSGNTIYF. Using reference TRBV5-1 and TRBJ1-3 for the parts outside the CDR3, the full variable domain is KAGVTQTPRYLIKTRGQQVTLSCSPISGHRSVSWYQQTPGQGLQFLFEYFSETQRNKGNFPGRFSGRQFSNSRSEMNVSTLELGDSALYLCASSLVTGFSGNTIYFGEGSWLTVV.

This clone was seen a few times. The chain has TRBV6-1 and TRBJ1-3; 7 bases map to TRBD1. The CDR3 runs 15 residues. The germline V gene has CDR1 MNHNS and CDR2 SASEGT. J gave up 0 bases and V 6 bases, and 5 bases lay outside the gene matches. The CDR3, as DNA: TGTGCCAGCAGGCCGACAGGGTACTCTGGAAACACCATATATTTT. Translation: CASRPTGYSGNTIYF.

This clone was detected a few times. The chain links TRBV2 to TRBJ2-7; D remains unclear. The CDR3 totals 14 residues. CDR1 is SNHLY, CDR2 FYNNEI, per germline. The germline V and J ends were trimmed by 4 bases and 5 bases, with 15 bases remaining between them. As DNA, the CDR3 is TGTGCCAGCAGTGTTGGGCCCGTCGTCCACGAGCAGTACTTC. Protein sequence: CASSVGPVVHEQYF.

This chain links TRBV5-6 with TRBJ1-1, with TRBD1 identical over 10 bases. This CDR3 region has 15 residues. The V segment lost 2 bases and the J segment 2 bases; nucleotides outside the gene matches: 3. CDR1 and CDR2 from the germline V gene are SGHDT and YYEEEE. CDR3 DNA: TGTGCCAGCAGCTTCCTGACAGGGGGCAACACTGAAGCTTTCTTT. Translated, it gives CASSFLTGGNTEAFF.

The chain combines TRBV19 with TRBJ1-2; 9 bases match TRBD1. The CDR3 has 14 amino acids. V lost 6 bases, J lost 2 bases, and 4 bases stayed unmatched. Germline lookup yields CDR1 LNHDA and CDR2 SQIVND (reference sequence). The CDR3: CASSFGQGNYGYTF. Written as DNA, the CDR3 is TGTGCCAGTAGCTTTGGACAGGGGAACTATGGCTACACCTTC.

This clone turned up a few times. The chain has TRBV6-1 and TRBJ2-1; D unclear. V lost 4 bases to trimming and J lost 0 bases, with 7 bases between them. From germline, CDR1 is MNHNS and CDR2 SASEGT. CDR3 length: 14 amino acids. The CDR3 nucleotides read TGTGCCAGCAGTGCAGCCAGCTCCTACAATGAGCAGTTCTTC. Protein product: CASSAASSYNEQFF.

The chain is built from TRBV5-1 and TRBJ2-3, with D unresolved. Germline loops: CDR1 SGHRS, CDR2 YFSETQ. The CDR3 has 15 residues. V was cut by 1 base and J by 7 bases, with 16 bases left in between. The CDR3 sequence is CASSLNFRAPNTQYF. In nucleotides, the CDR3 is TGCGCCAGCAGCTTGAATTTTAGGGCTCCCAATACGCAGTATTTT.

Only a few counts were recorded for this clone. The CDR3 is CASSVGTGGQQYF. The CDR3 DNA follows: TGTGCCAGCAGTGTTGGGACAGGGGGCCAGCAGTACTTC. The V and J genes are TRBV2 and TRBJ2-7, with TRBD1 identical over 12 bases. The CDR3 totals 13 residues. J gave up 8 bases and V 4 bases, and 3 bases lay outside the gene matches. The germline CDR1 and CDR2 sequences are SNHLY and FYNNEI.

The chain recombines TRBV2 with TRBJ2-1; TRBD2 aligns across 9 bases. Germline trimming cut 11 bases from V and 6 bases from J; bases unmatched to any gene: 8. Germline V gene lookup returns CDR1 SNHLY and CDR2 FYNNEI. This CDR3 spans 13 amino acids. The CDR3 reads CASGTSLINEQFF. CDR3 DNA: TGTGCCTCCGGGACTAGCCTGATCAATGAGCAGTTCTTC. Using reference TRBV2 and TRBJ2-1 for the parts outside the CDR3, the full variable domain is EPEVTQTPSHQVTQMGQEVILRCVPISNHLYFYWYRQILGQKVEFLVSFYNNEISEKSEIFDDQFSVERPDGSNFTLKIRSTKLEDSAMYFCASGTSLINEQFFGPGTRLTVL.

The rearrangement links TRBV7-2 to TRBJ1-4; no definite D call. CDR1 is SGHTA and CDR2 is FQGNSA in the germline V gene. The CDR3 spans 16 residues. Trimming cost V 2 bases and J 6 bases, with 16 bases left between them. This chain's CDR3 is CASSLMESWIDEKLFF. The CDR3 bases are TGTGCCAGCAGCTTAATGGAGAGCTGGATAGATGAAAAACTGTTTTTT.